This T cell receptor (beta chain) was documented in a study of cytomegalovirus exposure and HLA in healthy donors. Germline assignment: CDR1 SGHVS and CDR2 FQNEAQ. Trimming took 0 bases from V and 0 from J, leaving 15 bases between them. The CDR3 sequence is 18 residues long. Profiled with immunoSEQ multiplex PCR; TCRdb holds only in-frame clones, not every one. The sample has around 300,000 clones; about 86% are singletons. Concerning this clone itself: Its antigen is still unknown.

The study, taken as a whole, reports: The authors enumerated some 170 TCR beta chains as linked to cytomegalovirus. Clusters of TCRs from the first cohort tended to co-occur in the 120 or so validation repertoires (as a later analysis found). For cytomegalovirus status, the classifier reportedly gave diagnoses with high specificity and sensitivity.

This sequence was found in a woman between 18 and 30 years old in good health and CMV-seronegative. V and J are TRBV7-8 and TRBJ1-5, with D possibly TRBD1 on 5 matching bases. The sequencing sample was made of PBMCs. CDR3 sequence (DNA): TGTGCCAGCAGCTTAGCGCTTAAAGGAGGGGATAGCAATCAGCCCCAGCATTTT. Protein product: CASSLALKGGDSNQPQHF.